Following are 31 T cell receptor beta chains from one sample sequenced in a study of patients and donors after allogeneic stem cell transplantation. TCRdb recomputed calls from the RT-PCR reads with MiXCR, one row per CDR3 protein. The table includes 30,000 to 40,000 distinct CDR3 sequences, around 40% detected once. Sequenced material: blood, either unsorted or a sorted T cell fraction (not recorded which). These receptors were obtained from a human donor who was either an allogeneic HSCT recipient or a stem cell or donor lymphocyte infusion donor (not recorded which). It is not recorded whose cells these are; they may come from a transplant donor.

The genes are TRBV7-8 and TRBJ2-7; D is uncertain. CDR1 and CDR2 from the germline V gene are SGHVS and FQNEAQ. Trimming left V 2 bases short and J 9 bases short, with 8 bases between. This CDR3 is 11 amino acids long. Here the CDR3 reads CASSLMAGQYV. In DNA form, the CDR3 reads TGTGCCAGCAGCTTAATGGCAGGGCAGTACGTC.

This clonotype was seen at least ten times. The chain joins TRBV29-1 to TRBJ1-1; unclear D gene. CDR1 is SQVTM and CDR2 is ANQGSEA in the germline V gene. The V gene lost 7 bases and the J gene lost 2 bases, with 14 bases spanning the gap. The CDR3 is made up of 13 amino acids. CDR3 region: CSARLWLNTEAFF. CDR3 coding DNA: TGCAGCGCCAGACTTTGGCTCAACACTGAAGCTTTCTTT.

In this sample, this clonotype turned up a few times. This chain's CDR3 is CASRRTGRQSGNTIYF. As DNA, the CDR3 is TGTGCCAGCAGACGGACAGGCCGCCAATCTGGAAACACCATATATTTT. The rearrangement uses TRBV2 and TRBJ1-3; 7 bases line up with TRBD1. The germline CDR1 and CDR2 sequences are SNHLY and FYNNEI. V lost 6 bases to trimming and J lost 1 base; unmatched junction nucleotides: 9. This CDR3 has 16 amino acids.

The table lists this clonotype with a few counts. V gene TRBV24-1 combines with J gene TRBJ1-2, with no clear D. In germline, CDR1 is KGHDR, CDR2 SFDVKD. Trimming removed 4 bases at V and 4 bases at J, with 12 bases between. This CDR3 region has 14 residues. The CDR3 region is CATSDPAGSYGYTF. The CDR3 DNA is TGTGCCACCAGTGACCCCGCGGGATCCTATGGCTACACCTTC.

This clonotype occurred a few times. This rearrangement joins TRBV7-9 to TRBJ1-5; D not certain. The CDR3 extends over 12 amino acids. The germline gives CDR1 SEHNR, CDR2 FQNEAQ (reference sequence). V lost 5 bases, J lost 7 bases, and 9 bases lay in between. CDR3 loop: CASSPGVQPQHF. The CDR3 DNA reads as TGTGCCAGCAGCCCGGGAGTGCAGCCCCAGCATTTT.

V gene TRBV3-1 combines with J gene TRBJ2-2; D is possibly TRBD1 or TRBD2 (5 bases each). Trimming pared 2 bases from V and 5 bases from J, leaving 12 bases between. CDR1 is LGHDT, CDR2 YNNKEL, per germline (reference sequence). CDR3 length: 15 residues. The CDR3 reads CASSQRGEGTGELFF. The CDR3 region has the DNA TGTGCCAGCAGCCAAAGGGGAGAAGGGACCGGGGAGCTGTTTTTT.

The table lists this clonotype with a few counts. This chain connects TRBV5-1 to TRBJ2-1; 7 bases line up with TRBD2. Losses at the gene ends were 0 bases for V and 10 bases for J; bases not matched to a gene: 13. CDR3 length: 16 amino acids. CDR1 and CDR2 (germline): SGHRS, YFSETQ. This chain's CDR3 is CASSLEDLSGPGEQFF. The CDR3 DNA is TGCGCCAGCAGCTTGGAGGATCTTAGCGGGCCTGGGGAGCAGTTCTTC.

This chain joins TRBV6-2 or TRBV6-3 and TRBJ2-7, with TRBD1 identical over 10 bases. CDR3 length: 15 residues. CDR1 and CDR2 from the germline V gene are MNHEY and SVGEGT. V dropped 4 bases and J dropped 2; count of bases not matched to a gene: 5. The CDR3 is CASSSRDRGPYEQYV. The CDR3 DNA reads as TGTGCCAGCAGTTCCCGGGACAGGGGTCCCTACGAGCAGTACGTC.

The chain employs TRBV12-3 or TRBV12-4 and TRBJ1-2, with D perhaps TRBD1 (5 bases). V was shortened by 7 bases and J by 4 bases, with 13 bases between the two germline ends. The CDR3 totals 13 residues. The CDR3 protein is CASTPDTRYGYTF. The CDR3 DNA sequence: TGTGCCAGCACCCCGGACACCCGCTATGGCTACACCTTC.

The chain combines TRBV3-1 with TRBJ1-2; tentative D call: TRBD1 (5 bases). V lost 1 base and J lost 4, with 10 bases in between. This CDR3 has 14 amino acids. From germline, CDR1 is LGHDT and CDR2 YNNKEL (reference sequence). The CDR3 here is CASSQVPGVYGYTF. The CDR3 DNA reads TGTGCCAGCAGCCAAGTACCGGGGGTCTATGGCTACACCTTC.

This chain connects TRBV10-3 to TRBJ1-1; weak D call: TRBD1 (5 bases). Looked up from germline, CDR1 is ENHRY and CDR2 is SYGVKD. The V and J ends lost 6 bases and 1 base respectively, with 12 bases between them. The CDR3 has 14 amino acids. CDR3 DNA: TGTGCCATCAGAGCGACAGCCTGGAACACTGAAGCTTTCTTT. Encoded protein: CAIRATAWNTEAFF.

This chain links TRBV27 with TRBJ2-5; 8 bases agree with TRBD1. J gave up 2 bases and V 6 bases, and 8 bases lay outside the gene matches. Per germline, CDR1 MNHEY and CDR2 SMNVEV (reference sequence). This CDR3 is 15 amino acids long. The CDR3: CASRPFRGLQETQYF. The CDR3 DNA sequence: TGTGCCAGCAGACCCTTCAGGGGGCTACAAGAGACCCAGTACTTC.

This clonotype was counted ten times or more. This chain connects TRBV20-1 to TRBJ1-1; D not certain. Germline lookup yields CDR1 DFQATT and CDR2 SNEGSKA (reference sequence). Trimming removed 2 bases from V and 0 bases from J, with 10 bases in between. The CDR3 loop spans 14 amino acids. The CDR3 reads CSARRRSMNTEAFF. The DNA for the CDR3 is TGCAGTGCTAGACGCCGTTCAATGAACACTGAAGCTTTCTTT.

With regard to this clonotype: This may stem from a read error, because a much larger clone lies one nucleotide away. The rearrangement links TRBV7-2 to TRBJ1-2; unclear D gene. CDR3 length: 16 amino acids. Germline V CDR1 and CDR2: SGHTA, FQGNSA. This CDR3 is CASSLVSGERDYGYSF. CDR3 bases: TGTGCCAGCAGCTTAGTAAGCGGGGAACGTGACTATGGCTACTCCTTC. The variable domain in full, completed from reference TRBV7-2 and TRBJ1-2, reads GAGVSQSPSNKVTEKGKDVELRCDPISGHTALYWYRQSLGQGLEFLIYFQGNSAPDKSGLPSDRFSAERTGGSVSTLTIQRTQQEDSAVYLCASSLVSGERDYGYSFGSGTRLTVV.

DNA for the CDR3: TGTGCCAGTCGTGGCCCTGGACTAGCCAGTGAGCAGTTCTTC. Encoded protein: CASRGPGLASEQFF. The rearrangement uses TRBV7-3 and TRBJ2-1; 8 bases match TRBD2. The V and J ends lost 9 bases and 9 bases, in that order; junction bases with no gene match: 13. CDR3 size: 14 residues. The V gene's germline CDR1 is SGHTA and CDR2 FQGTGA.

The V gene is TRBV7-9, the J gene TRBJ2-3; D possibly corresponds to TRBD2 (6 bases). V lost 3 bases and J 6 bases, leaving 10 bases between the germline ends. The CDR3 covers 13 residues. Germline assignment: CDR1 SEHNR and CDR2 FQNEAQ (reference sequence). CDR3 DNA: TGTGCCAGCAGCTTTGCGGGGTCCGATACGCAGTATTTT. Its translation is CASSFAGSDTQYF.

Note on this clonotype: The conserved phenylalanine or tryptophan is not found at the CDR3 terminus, so this likely reflects a read error. This chain connects TRBV7-9 to TRBJ2-5; D gene uncertain. The V end was cut by 5 bases, the J end by 3 bases, with 1 base between. The germline V gene encodes CDR1 SEHNR and CDR2 FQNEAQ (reference sequence). CDR3 length: 10 amino acids. CDR3 coding DNA: TGTGCCAGCAGCGAAGAGACCCAGTACTTA. Amino acids: CASSEETQYL.

This clonotype was recorded a few times. The rearrangement links TRBV5-1 to TRBJ1-2; 8 bases line up with TRBD1. Per germline, CDR1 SGHRS and CDR2 YFSETQ. The CDR3 spans 14 residues. The J segment lost 6 bases and the V segment lost 4 bases, leaving 8 bases of the junction unmatched. The CDR3 loop reads CASSNGQGGDGYTF. The CDR3 DNA reads TGCGCCAGCAGCAACGGACAGGGAGGAGATGGCTACACCTTC.

The chain combines TRBV11-2 with TRBJ2-2; 8 bases are a match to TRBD2. Trimming cost V 5 bases and J 5 bases; bases outside gene matches: 10. The CDR3 extends over 16 amino acids. Germline CDR1 is SGHAT and CDR2 is FQNNGV. The CDR3 nucleotides are TGTGCCAGCAGCCCCTTCAGCGGGGGACCGACCGGGGAGCTGTTTTTT. It translates to CASSPFSGGPTGELFF.

The chain carries TRBV6-1 and TRBJ1-5; 8 nucleotides agree with TRBD1. V shed 4 bases, J shed 2 bases, and the junction held 4 bases outside the gene matches. CDR3 length: 15 amino acids. Germline assignment: CDR1 MNHNS and CDR2 SASEGT. CDR3 loop: CASSVQDRGNQPQHF. The CDR3, as DNA: TGTGCCAGCAGTGTCCAGGACAGGGGCAATCAGCCCCAGCATTTT.

The sample holds a few counts of this clonotype. J is TRBJ1-1 and V is TRBV29-1, with D possibly TRBD1 on 5 matching bases. V was pared by 8 bases and J by 1 base, with 20 bases between. Germline CDR1 SQVTM, CDR2 ANQGSEA. The CDR3 covers 15 residues. The CDR3 reads CSPTFFDGQNTEAFF. CDR3 coding DNA: TGCAGCCCTACCTTTTTCGACGGACAGAACACTGAAGCTTTCTTT.

This chain connects TRBV12-3 or TRBV12-4 to TRBJ1-2, with a weak D call TRBD1 (6 bases). V was trimmed by 3 bases and J by 4 bases, leaving 9 bases between them. This CDR3 has 13 amino acids. CDR3 protein: CASSLLGAYGYTF. The CDR3, as DNA: TGTGCCAGCAGTTTGTTGGGGGCCTATGGCTACACCTTC.

This chain links TRBV3-1 with TRBJ2-1; D is possibly TRBD2 (5 bases). V lost 3 bases, J lost 6 bases, and 15 bases lay in between. Germline CDR1 is LGHDT and CDR2 is YNNKEL (reference sequence). The CDR3 has 15 residues. The DNA for the CDR3 is TGTGCCAGCAGCCAGGGTAACGGGGTTGGCAATGAGCAGTTCTTC. Amino acids: CASSQGNGVGNEQFF.

This clonotype was detected only a few times. The J gene is TRBJ2-5, the V gene TRBV11-2; 7 bases are a match to TRBD2. The CDR3 runs 15 residues. V lost 8 bases to trimming and J lost 4 bases; unmatched junction nucleotides: 13. The germline V gene has CDR1 SGHAT and CDR2 FQNNGV. The chain's CDR3 is CASSNYPGEGETQYF. CDR3 sequence (DNA): TGTGCCAGCTCAAACTACCCGGGGGAGGGAGAGACCCAGTACTTC.

The chain is built from TRBV4-3 and TRBJ2-2, with D perhaps TRBD2 (6 bases). Deletions cut 2 bases from V and 5 bases from J, with 15 bases between. Germline V lookup: CDR1 LGHNA, CDR2 YSLEER. This CDR3 spans 16 amino acids. The CDR3: CASSQRRDSTTGELFF. DNA of the CDR3: TGCGCCAGCAGCCAACGCCGGGACTCGACTACCGGGGAGCTGTTTTTT.

This clonotype has at least ten counts. This rearrangement joins TRBV10-3 to TRBJ1-1, with D possibly matching TRBD1 (5 bases). Germline V gives CDR1 ENHRY, CDR2 SYGVKD. V lost 6 bases and J 5 bases, leaving 7 bases between the germline ends. CDR3 length equals 11 residues. This CDR3 is CAIRRQTEAFF. In nucleotides, the CDR3 is TGTGCCATCAGACGACAGACTGAAGCTTTCTTT.

The gene calls are TRBV12-3 or TRBV12-4 and TRBJ1-1; D is possibly TRBD1 (6 bases). Trimming pared 6 bases from V and 3 bases from J, leaving 14 bases between. This CDR3 is 14 amino acids long. The CDR3 loop reads CASSLQGFHTEAFF. CDR3 nucleotide sequence: TGTGCCAGCAGCCTACAGGGTTTTCACACTGAAGCTTTCTTT.

The J gene is TRBJ1-1, the V gene TRBV29-1, with unresolved D. CDR1 SQVTM and CDR2 ANQGSEA come from the germline V gene. V gave up 5 bases and J gave up 0 bases, with 10 bases separating them. The CDR3 has 13 residues. This CDR3 is CSVFGFLNTEAFF. DNA for the CDR3: TGCAGCGTTTTCGGGTTCTTGAACACTGAAGCTTTCTTT.

The chain employs TRBV30 and TRBJ1-2; D is uncertain. The germline V gene encodes CDR1 GTSNPN and CDR2 SVGIG (reference sequence). There are 10 residues in the CDR3. V was cut by 8 bases and J by 5 bases, with 9 bases left in between. The CDR3 is CAGGSYGYTF. The DNA for the CDR3 is TGTGCCGGTGGTTCGTATGGCTACACCTTC.

This clonotype has at least ten counts. V and J are TRBV29-1 and TRBJ1-1; the D gene is possibly TRBD1 (5 bases). The CDR3 is made up of 11 amino acids. Per the germline V gene, CDR1 is SQVTM and CDR2 is ANQGSEA. Trimming removed 5 bases from V and 5 bases from J, with 9 bases in between. In DNA form, the CDR3 reads TGCAGCGTTCAGGGAGGGACTGAAGCTTTCTTT. Translation: CSVQGGTEAFF. Combining the CDR3 with reference TRBV29-1 and TRBJ1-1 gives the whole variable domain SAVISQKPSRDICQRGTSLTIQCQVDSQVTMMFWYRQQPGQSLTLIATANQGSEATYESGFVIDKFPISRPNLTFSTLTVSNMSPEDSSIYLCSVQGGTEAFFGQGTRLTVV.

Concerning this clonotype itself: One junction end disagrees with the germline gene, perhaps due to a read error. V is TRBV7-9 and J is TRBJ1-2; no reliable D call. CDR3 length equals 14 residues. Looked up from germline, CDR1 is SEHNR and CDR2 is FQNEAQ (reference sequence). The chain's CDR3 is CASSLSGNNFGYTF. CDR3 DNA sequence: TGTGCCAGCAGCCTGTCGGGGAACAACTTTGGCTACACCTTC. Drawing the rest from reference TRBV7-9 and TRBJ1-2, the complete variable domain is DTGVSQNPRHKITKRGQNVTFRCDPISEHNRLYWYRQTLGQGPEFLTYFQNEAQLEKSRLLSDRFSAERPKGSFSTLEIQRTEQGDSAMYLCASSLSGNNFGYTFGSGTRLTVV.